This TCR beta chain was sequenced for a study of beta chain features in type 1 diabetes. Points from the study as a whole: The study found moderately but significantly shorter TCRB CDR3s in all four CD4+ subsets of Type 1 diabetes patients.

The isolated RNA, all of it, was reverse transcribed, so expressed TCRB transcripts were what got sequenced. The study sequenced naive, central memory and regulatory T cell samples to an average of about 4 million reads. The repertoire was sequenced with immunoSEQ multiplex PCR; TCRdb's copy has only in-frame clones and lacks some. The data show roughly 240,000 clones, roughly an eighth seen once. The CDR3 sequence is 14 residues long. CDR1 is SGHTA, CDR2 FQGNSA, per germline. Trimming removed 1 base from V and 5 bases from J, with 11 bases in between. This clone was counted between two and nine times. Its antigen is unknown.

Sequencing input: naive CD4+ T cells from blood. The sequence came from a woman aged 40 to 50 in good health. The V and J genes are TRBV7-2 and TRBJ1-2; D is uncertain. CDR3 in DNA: TGTGCCAGCAGCTTAGGTTCTCTAGCGTATGGCTACACCTTC. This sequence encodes CASSLGSLAYGYTF.